These T cell receptor beta chains were read from a single sample in a study of blood T cell repertoires in COVID-19. The repertoire was sequenced with immunoSEQ multiplex PCR; TCRdb's copy has only in-frame clones and lacks some. Among 290,000 or so clones, 75% to 85% were seen once, and the ten largest hold 4% to 6%. The source material was peripheral blood. These receptors were taken from a man aged 50 or older with active or convalescent COVID-19. Both conserved end residues are part of each CDR3. Fields, in order: V gene, J gene, clone size, CDR3 protein. Expanded clones get a size class; other rows say once, few or many, or leave the size out.

TRBV6-2/TRBV6-3	TRBJ1-1	once	CASSYPTGNTEAFF
TRBV7-8	TRBJ2-1	.	CVSTQGVGQSEQFF
TRBV3-1/TRBV3-2	TRBJ1-3	.	CASSTMESGTIYF
TRBV11-2	TRBJ2-3	.	CASSSTSGIRDTQYF
TRBV4-2	TRBJ1-1	few	CASSPTGGKAFF
TRBV27	TRBJ2-7	.	CASSFRRSGGPNYEQYF
TRBV19	TRBJ1-5	.	CASSNRDRGSGPQHF
TRBV7-2	TRBJ2-1	few	CASSFRTSYPGEQFF
TRBV14	TRBJ2-7	.	CASSQVGGAGQYF
TRBV18	TRBJ2-5	once	CASSPQLAEETQYF
TRBV5-6	TRBJ1-5	.	CASSSGTVNQPQHF
TRBV28	TRBJ2-7	once	CASSFQRLAGAPRYEQYF
TRBV5-1	TRBJ1-1	.	CASSPGPQGGNTEAFF
TRBV5-1	TRBJ2-3	.	CASSQGAPNGDTQYF
TRBV7-9	TRBJ1-2	.	CASSPQGCKECGYTF
TRBV4-1	TRBJ2-1	.	CASSQGGGQGVSEQFF
TRBV14	TRBJ2-5	.	CASSHSETQYF
TRBV19	TRBJ1-2	.	CASSIAALANYGYTF
TRBV29-1	TRBJ2-1	.	CSVAPGLAGAYNEQFF
TRBV3-1/TRBV3-2	TRBJ1-2	.	CASRIRGEVGYTF
TRBV7-2	TRBJ1-2	.	CASSLGTDTGALLGYTF
TRBV23-1	TRBJ1-2	.	CASSPAGVDYGYTF
TRBV2	TRBJ2-5	.	CASSVFGTRGQGETQYF
TRBV5-4	TRBJ1-2	.	CASSGTGGTRGYTF
TRBV7-3	TRBJ2-2	.	CASSLRGSPARTGELFF
TRBV7-9	TRBJ1-2	.	CASSPQTGLFGYTF
TRBV5-1	TRBJ2-3	.	CASSLYSGSAADTQYF
TRBV19	TRBJ1-1	.	CASRKFLQGVNTEAFF
TRBV28	TRBJ1-5	.	CASSFRRSNQPQHF